Described below is a single T cell receptor (beta chain) sequence and its context. Authors' processing steps: It was from reference gene primer amplification that nucleated cell counts were estimated. Sequencing used immunoSEQ multiplex PCR; TCRdb keeps in-frame clones, though not all of them. V, J and clone size are taken as reported in that table, and D and trimming were inferred from the DNA itself. The sample lists about 280,000 clones, approximately 85% occurring once. This specimen comes from a study of blood T cell repertoires in COVID-19. The CDR3 consists of 14 residues. Trimming at V came to 7 bases and at J to 2 bases, leaving 7 bases not matched to a gene. Germline CDR1 and CDR2: MDHEN and SYDVKM. Ages ranged from about 18 to 100 years, with residence in 24 US areas. Cohort 3 recovered donors had two negative PCRs, clearance, or symptom resolution.

The J gene is TRBJ2-7, the V gene TRBV28; 8 bases fit TRBD2. This TCR was recovered from a woman between 25 and 40 years old who had recovered from COVID-19. The source material was PBMCs or T cells enriched from blood (not recorded which). The CDR3 DNA is TGTGCCAGCAAAACGGGACTAGTCGCCTACGAGCAGTACTTC. It encodes CASKTGLVAYEQYF.